Following are 14 T cell receptor beta chains from one sample sequenced in a study of blood T cell repertoires in COVID-19. The method was immunoSEQ multiplex PCR; TCRdb's version includes in-frame clones alone and lacks a portion of them. The table records about 400,000 clones, 85% to 90% of them present only once. Sequencing was performed on PBMCs or T cells enriched from blood (not recorded which). These TCRs come from a woman aged 25 to 45 who had recovered from COVID-19.

The rearrangement links TRBV5-1 to TRBJ2-1, with TRBD1 identical over 8 bases. Trimming cost V 4 bases and J 4 bases; bases outside gene matches: 4. CDR1 is SGHRS and CDR2 is YFSETQ in the germline V gene. The CDR3 contains 14 residues. The CDR3 region has the DNA TGCGCCAGCAGCGCCGGACAGGGATACAATGAGCAGTTCTTC. Its translation: CASSAGQGYNEQFF.

The gene calls are TRBV13 and TRBJ2-3; TRBD1 agrees at 7 bases. This CDR3 has 15 amino acids. Germline lookup yields CDR1 PRHDT and CDR2 FYEKMQ (reference sequence). After removal of 6 bases from V and 2 bases from J, the junction contained 8 bases not matched to a gene. CDR3 region: CASSHRGPATDTQYF. The CDR3, as DNA: TGTGCCAGCAGTCATAGGGGGCCAGCCACAGATACGCAGTATTTT.

This chain's CDR3 is CASSFYRGTEAFF. The DNA for the CDR3 is TGTGCCAGCAGCTTTTACAGGGGGACTGAAGCTTTCTTT. The chain links TRBV11-3 to TRBJ1-1, with TRBD1 matching over 8 bases. Germline V lookup: CDR1 SGHNT, CDR2 YENEEA. Trimming at V came to 3 bases and at J to 5 bases, leaving 2 bases not matched to a gene. This CDR3 has 13 residues.

The rearrangement uses TRBV3-1 (or the pseudogene TRBV3-2) and TRBJ2-3; 11 nucleotides match TRBD2. From germline, CDR1 is LGHDT and CDR2 YNNKEL (reference sequence). V lost 4 bases, J lost 2 bases, and 2 bases stayed unmatched. CDR3 length equals 15 residues. CDR3 DNA sequence: TGTGCCAGCAGCCGACTAGCGGGGAACACAGATACGCAGTATTTT. It translates to CASSRLAGNTDTQYF.

The chain carries TRBV7-6 and TRBJ2-1; tentatively, D is TRBD2 (5 bases). From germline, CDR1 is SGHVS and CDR2 FNYEAQ. The CDR3 contains 15 residues. V shed 1 base and J shed 1 base, with 8 bases lying between them. In nucleotides, the CDR3 is TGTGCCAGCAGCTTAGATCCGGGATCCTACAATGAGCAGTTCTTC. Translated, it gives CASSLDPGSYNEQFF.

The J gene is TRBJ1-6, the V gene TRBV10-1; 7 bases agree with TRBD1. The germline V gene has CDR1 WNHNN and CDR2 SYGVQD (reference sequence). The V segment lost 6 bases and the J segment 14 bases; nucleotides outside the gene matches: 16. This CDR3 comprises 15 residues. CDR3 DNA sequence: TGCGCCAGCAGGAAAAACCGGGACAGCCCAGGGACCCTCCACTTT. This encodes CASRKNRDSPGTLHF.

As regards this clone: One end of the junction varies from germline; a read error may be responsible. The V and J genes are TRBV15 and TRBJ2-7, with TRBD2 matching 10 bases. The length of the CDR3 is 17 residues. Germline assignment: CDR1 LNHNV and CDR2 YYDKDF (reference sequence). In DNA form, the CDR3 reads TGTGCCACCAGCAGAGAGGATGTAGCGGGAGGCTCCGACGAGCAGTACTTC. This sequence encodes CATSREDVAGGSDEQYF.

The chain links TRBV2 to TRBJ2-7; 8 nucleotides align to TRBD2. V trimming: 1 base; J trimming: 4 bases; junction bases outside the gene matches: 3. The CDR3 is 14 amino acids. Per germline, CDR1 SNHLY and CDR2 FYNNEI. This CDR3 is CASSEEAGVYEQYF. The CDR3, as DNA: TGTGCCAGCAGTGAAGAAGCGGGAGTATACGAGCAGTACTTC.

This clone was observed at least ten times. This sequence joins TRBV2 and TRBJ1-5; TRBD1 agrees at 7 bases. This CDR3 has 15 residues. Trimming removed 6 bases from V and 0 bases from J; junction bases left unmatched: 5. Germline V gene data show CDR1 as SNHLY and CDR2 as FYNNEI. CDR3 DNA: TGTGCCAGCAGCAGGGGGGTCATTAGCAATCAGCCCCAGCATTTT. Amino acids: CASSRGVISNQPQHF.

This chain links TRBV5-6 with TRBJ1-4; the D gene is possibly TRBD1 (6 bases). In germline, CDR1 is SGHDT, CDR2 YYEEEE. The CDR3 has 15 residues. The V gene lost 4 bases and the J gene lost 7 bases, with 17 bases spanning the gap. CDR3 sequence (DNA): TGTGCCAGCAGCCTCACAGGGAGGGCATTTGAAAAACTGTTTTTT. Translated: CASSLTGRAFEKLFF. Variable domain in full (rest from reference TRBV5-6 and TRBJ1-4): DAGVTQSPTHLIKTRGQQVTLRCSPKSGHDTVSWYQQALGQGPQFIFQYYEEEERQRGNFPDRFSGHQFPNYSSELNVNALLLGDSALYLCASSLTGRAFEKLFFGSGTQLSVL.

The chain carries TRBV7-2 and TRBJ1-2; possible D gene TRBD1, 6 bases. The length of the CDR3 is 14 residues. Per the germline V gene, CDR1 is SGHTA and CDR2 is FQGNSA. The V end was cut by 6 bases, the J end by 4 bases, with 15 bases between. The CDR3: CASSSQGSGYGYTF. CDR3 coding DNA: TGTGCCAGCAGTTCACAGGGAAGTGGCTATGGCTACACCTTC.

V usage is TRBV3-1 (or the pseudogene TRBV3-2) and J usage is TRBJ2-5, with a tentative D call TRBD2 (6 bases). CDR3 length: 15 amino acids. CDR1 LGHDT and CDR2 YNNKEL come from the germline V gene (reference sequence). Trimming stripped 6 bases from V and 5 bases from J, with 19 bases between. The CDR3 sequence: CASRILEGPSETQYF. The CDR3 DNA sequence: TGTGCCAGCAGGATCCTGGAGGGACCATCCGAGACCCAGTACTTC.

This chain joins TRBV4-1 and TRBJ2-1; 9 bases fit TRBD2. The trim removed 6 bases at V and 4 bases at J, leaving 7 bases unmatched. Germline V lookup: CDR1 MGHRA, CDR2 YSYEKL. This CDR3 is built from 15 residues. CDR3 DNA sequence: TGCGCCAGCAGGGGACTAGCCGTACCGTACAATGAGCAGTTCTTC. Amino acid sequence: CASRGLAVPYNEQFF.

Regarding this clone: This sample includes further DNA sequences coding for the same CDR3. The chain employs TRBV6-5 and TRBJ2-5; D is possibly TRBD1 (5 bases). CDR1 and CDR2 (germline): MNHEY, SVGAGI. Deletions cut 0 bases from V and 2 bases from J, with 7 bases between. The CDR3 is made up of 14 amino acids. The CDR3 sequence: CASSYSRGQETQYF. In nucleotides, the CDR3 is TGTGCCAGCAGTTACTCTAGGGGACAAGAGACCCAGTACTTC.